Given below is one T cell receptor (beta chain) in context. There is no known antigen for this receptor. Qualities for individual bases were not recorded, and no much larger clone is one base off. The immunoSEQ Assay, a bias-controlled multiplex PCR, was used to amplify TCRbeta CDR3 regions from genomic DNA. As for the authors' bioinformatics: The number of nucleated cells in each sample was estimated by amplification of reference gene primers within the assay. Sequence reads were collapsed and filtered to measure the absolute abundance of every unique TCRbeta CDR3 rearrangement. For each sample, productive Simpson clonality was calculated as the square root of Simpson's diversity index over productive rearrangements. The table was pulled from immuneACCESS by TCRdb, which kept in-frame rearrangements only. Such tables lose some clones; where checked, under half of the loss comes from unresolved V genes, and the rest has no known cause. The DNA was the basis for D and trimming; V, J and clone size are from that table. This sample holds under 120,000 clones; roughly nine tenths were observed only once. Roughly 32% of the sample belongs to the ten largest clones.

The data are from a study of blood T cell repertoires in COVID-19 (dated by TCRdb to the early 2020s). About the full investigation: Samples covering the acute and convalescent phases of COVID-19 were provided by collaborators in the United States, Italy and Spain. The prospective study material was composed of cDNA or gDNA derived from T cells, B-cell-depleted T cells, or PBMCs. Subjects who had been exposed to COVID-19, were actively infected with it, or had recovered from it provided the deeply sampled blood TCRbeta repertoires that made up the dataset. The repertoires were released in a freely available public database intended as a resource for research on the immune response to SARS-CoV-2. The samples were drawn from the first 160 participants of the ongoing ImmuneRACE study and from more than 1,000 subjects provided by 6 global collaborators. A de-identified subject ID, COVID-19 status, age in years and sex were almost always included in the sample metadata. Where HLA class I and class II types were available, the types were taken from metadata supplied by the sample provider, not from assay-based typing.

A distance of 10 bases separates the germline ends of V and J, which lose 5 bases and 3 bases respectively. The cysteine opens and the phenylalanine closes a CDR3 of 13 amino acids. The read is trimmed to its CDR3 DNA, 39 bases read in frame from base 1. Based on the germline V gene, the CDR1 and CDR2 sequences are SGHTA and FQGNSA. Collaborating institutions collected whole blood in K2EDTA tubes following their own protocols. For TCRbeta analysis, collaborators shipped samples as frozen whole blood, isolated PBMCs, or DNA extracted from either of those sample types. On the study overall, not on this receptor specifically: How much clinical and demographic metadata was included differed by source and by participant, and the metadata was provided uncurated.

Specimen: peripheral blood. The TCR originated in a woman aged 80 or over with acute or convalescent COVID-19. The chain couples TRBV7-2 to TRBJ1-1; no D gene is confidently identified. The DNA sequence is given as TGTGCCAGCAGCCTCCAGGTTTACACTGAAGCTTTCTTT. This is translated as CASSLQVYTEAFF.